These 10 T cell receptor beta chains were sequenced from one sample in a study of blood T cell repertoires in COVID-19. Assay: immunoSEQ multiplex PCR; the TCRdb copy retains only in-frame clones and omits some. Among 200,000 to 250,000 clones listed, around three quarters were seen once. Input material: peripheral blood. These receptors were collected from a woman in her sixties or seventies with acute or convalescent COVID-19.

The gene calls are TRBV6-6 and TRBJ1-5; D remains unclear. Trimming removed 2 bases from V and 2 bases from J, with 7 bases in between. The CDR3 sequence is 14 residues long. CDR1 MNHNY and CDR2 SVGAGI come from the germline V gene (reference sequence). CDR3 in DNA: TGTGCCAGCAGTTACGCCGGTGGCAATCAGCCCCAGCATTTT. It translates to CASSYAGGNQPQHF.

The chain carries TRBV25-1 and TRBJ2-7, with D maybe TRBD1 (7 bases). CDR1 is MGHDK and CDR2 is SYGVNS in the germline V gene. V was pared by 2 bases and J by 5 bases, with 13 bases between. The CDR3 sequence is 14 residues long. The CDR3 sequence is CASSEEVRGDEQYF. The CDR3 bases are TGTGCCAGCAGTGAAGAAGTCAGGGGGGACGAGCAGTACTTC.

The chain is built from TRBV6-1 and TRBJ1-4; TRBD1 is a possible D gene (5 bases). The CDR3 is 14 residues long. V shed 2 bases and J shed 7 bases, with 11 bases lying between them. The V gene's germline CDR1 is MNHNS and CDR2 SASEGT. CDR3 bases: TGTGCCAGCAGTGAATCCAGGGTGGGTGAAAAACTGTTTTTT. As protein: CASSESRVGEKLFF.

The chain employs TRBV7-9 and TRBJ2-7; TRBD2 agrees at 8 bases. The length of the CDR3 is 14 residues. Germline loops: CDR1 SEHNR, CDR2 FQNEAQ (reference sequence). V was pared by 1 base and J by 6 bases, with 5 bases of the junction left unmatched. Here the CDR3 reads CASSLGASGPEQYF. As DNA, the CDR3 is TGTGCCAGCAGCTTAGGGGCTAGCGGGCCCGAGCAGTACTTC.

This chain uses TRBV7-8 with TRBJ2-4; tentatively, D is TRBD1 (6 bases). V lost 1 base to trimming and J lost 0 bases, with 10 bases between them. This CDR3 is built from 16 residues. Per germline, CDR1 SGHVS and CDR2 FQNEAQ. CDR3 region: CASSLDWGLAKNIQYF. Written as DNA, the CDR3 is TGTGCCAGCAGCTTAGACTGGGGGCTAGCCAAAAACATTCAGTACTTC.

The V gene is TRBV5-5, the J gene TRBJ2-1; a weak D match, TRBD1 (6 bases). This CDR3 has 13 amino acids. The germline V gene encodes CDR1 SGHKS and CDR2 YYEKEE (reference sequence). V lost 4 bases to trimming and J lost 3 bases, with 8 bases between them. The CDR3 nucleotides read TGTGCCAGCAGCCTGGACAGCTACAATGAGCAGTTCTTC. It is translated as CASSLDSYNEQFF.

V gene TRBV19 combines with J gene TRBJ2-2; the D gene is possibly TRBD1 (6 bases). Germline V gene sequence: CDR1 LNHDA, CDR2 SQIVND (reference sequence). The CDR3 has 15 amino acids. Trimming left V 3 bases short and J 5 bases short, with 13 bases between. CDR3 bases: TGTGCCAGTAGTATCCGTCCAGGGGATACCGGGGAGCTGTTTTTT. Its translation: CASSIRPGDTGELFF.

This chain connects TRBV7-8 to TRBJ1-5; D is uncertain. The CDR3 runs to 15 residues. V lost 1 base to trimming and J lost 5 bases, with 12 bases between them. Germline V lookup: CDR1 SGHVS, CDR2 FQNEAQ. In nucleotides, the CDR3 is TGTGCCAGCAGCTTAGAAGCAGGCTACTATCAGCCCCAGCATTTT. Its translation is CASSLEAGYYQPQHF.

V usage is TRBV11-2 and J usage is TRBJ1-4; D possibly corresponds to TRBD1 (5 bases). The CDR3 loop spans 14 amino acids. From germline, CDR1 is SGHAT and CDR2 FQNNGV. Trimming removed 1 base from V and 6 bases from J, with 9 bases in between. The CDR3 DNA sequence: TGTGCCAGCAGCTTAGCAGGGTTTGATGAAAAACTGTTTTTT. Translation: CASSLAGFDEKLFF.

This chain joins TRBV19 and TRBJ2-1, with TRBD2 matching over 11 bases. The J segment lost 7 bases and the V segment lost 11 bases, leaving 7 bases of the junction unmatched. The CDR3 totals 13 residues. Germline V gene sequence: CDR1 LNHDA, CDR2 SQIVND (reference sequence). The CDR3 DNA reads as TGTGCCGCCACTAGCGGGAGTAATAATGAGCAGTTCTTC. As protein: CAATSGSNNEQFF.